Following are 9 T cell receptor beta chains from one sample sequenced in a study of early T cells in non-severe SARS-CoV-2 infection. TCRdb redid the calling of the 5' RACE reads with MiXCR, one entry per CDR3 protein. The sample carries more than 90,000 distinct CDR3 sequences, 13% recorded once. Input material: whole blood. The receptors were gathered from an adult who was a healthcare worker with PCR-confirmed SARS-CoV-2 infection or an uninfected control (not recorded which).

The rearrangement links TRBV6-1 to TRBJ1-2, with a possible D match to TRBD1 (5 bases). The V and J ends lost 0 bases and 6 bases respectively, with 20 bases between them. The CDR3 covers 17 residues. CDR1 is MNHNS and CDR2 is SASEGT in the germline V gene. The CDR3 sequence: CASSEAPPGLIGNGYTF. The CDR3 DNA is TGTGCCAGCAGTGAAGCGCCCCCAGGGCTCATCGGCAATGGCTACACCTTC.

The rearrangement links TRBV7-9 to TRBJ1-1; 7 bases fit TRBD1. With V trimmed by 5 bases and J by 4 bases, 10 bases remained unmatched. In germline, CDR1 is SEHNR, CDR2 FQNEAQ (reference sequence). This CDR3 has 15 amino acids. CDR3 nucleotide sequence: TGTGCCAGCAGCCCCCCCCGGACAGGCGGCACTGAAGCTTTCTTT. Translation: CASSPPRTGGTEAFF.

The rearrangement links TRBV6-1 to TRBJ1-2, with D possibly being TRBD1 (5 bases). Trimming pared 2 bases from V and 7 bases from J, leaving 14 bases between. Germline lookup yields CDR1 MNHNS and CDR2 SASEGT. This CDR3 has 14 amino acids. The CDR3 DNA reads as TGTGCCAGCAGTGAAACGAGGGGCAAGTCTGGCTACACCTTC. It codes for CASSETRGKSGYTF.

The chain joins TRBV7-9 to TRBJ1-4; no definite D call. Germline V lookup: CDR1 SEHNR, CDR2 FQNEAQ (reference sequence). The ends were cut back, 2 bases at V and 5 bases at J, with 12 bases in the middle. The CDR3 sequence is 15 residues long. CDR3 sequence: CASSLLVGFNEKLFF. In nucleotides, the CDR3 is TGTGCCAGCAGCTTACTCGTAGGCTTCAATGAAAAACTGTTTTTT.

The V call is TRBV28, the J call TRBJ2-2; TRBD1 might be the D (5 bases). With 3 bases removed from V and 3 bases from J, the gap between germline ends came to 11 bases. The CDR3 is 15 amino acids. Germline CDR1 is MDHEN and CDR2 is SYDVKM. This CDR3 reads CASSFTGKHTGELFF. In nucleotides, the CDR3 is TGTGCCAGCAGTTTCACAGGAAAACACACCGGGGAGCTGTTTTTT.

This chain links TRBV2 with TRBJ2-7, with 11 bases lining up with TRBD1. The V gene's germline CDR1 is SNHLY and CDR2 FYNNEI. CDR3 length: 12 residues. V gave up 10 bases and J gave up 2 bases; unmatched junction bases: 1. The CDR3 loop is CATDRGPYEQYF. CDR3 sequence (DNA): TGTGCCACGGACAGGGGGCCCTACGAGCAGTACTTC. Filled out from reference TRBV2 and TRBJ2-7, the complete variable domain reads EPEVTQTPSHQVTQMGQEVILRCVPISNHLYFYWYRQILGQKVEFLVSFYNNEISEKSEIFDDQFSVERPDGSNFTLKIRSTKLEDSAMYFCATDRGPYEQYFGPGTRLTVT.

This clonotype has just a few counts. The chain carries TRBV5-4 and TRBJ2-7; 11 bases line up with TRBD2. Germline V CDR1 and CDR2: SGHNT, YYREEE (reference sequence). The CDR3 length is 15 residues. With V trimmed by 5 bases and J by 3 bases, 7 bases remained unmatched. The CDR3 region is CASSRGGLAGYEQYF. The CDR3 coding sequence is TGTGCCAGCAGTCGGGGTGGACTAGCGGGCTACGAGCAGTACTTC.

This clonotype was recorded at least ten times. The chain uses TRBV4-1 and TRBJ2-1; D is possibly TRBD1 or TRBD2 (7 bases each). This CDR3 region has 16 residues. Trimming took 0 bases from V and 7 from J, leaving 16 bases between them. Germline loops: CDR1 MGHRA, CDR2 YSYEKL. CDR3 amino acids: CASSQDKAGQTNEQFF. The CDR3 DNA reads TGCGCCAGCAGCCAAGATAAAGCGGGACAGACGAATGAGCAGTTCTTC.

This clonotype appeared many times. The CDR3 nucleotides read TGTGCCAGCAGCTTTCTAGACAAAAATGTCTACGAGCAGTACTTC. It is translated as CASSFLDKNVYEQYF. The chain couples TRBV7-9 to TRBJ2-7, with unresolved D. The V and J ends lost 3 bases and 3 bases respectively, with 15 bases between them. Germline V gene lookup returns CDR1 SEHNR and CDR2 FQNEAQ (reference sequence). CDR3 length: 15 residues. The variable domain in full, with the rest retrieved from reference TRBV7-9 and TRBJ2-7, is DTGVSQNPRHKITKRGQNVTFRCDPISEHNRLYWYRQTLGQGPEFLTYFQNEAQLEKSRLLSDRFSAERPKGSFSTLEIQRTEQGDSAMYLCASSFLDKNVYEQYFGPGTRLTVT.